This T cell receptor (beta chain) derives from a study of cytomegalovirus exposure and HLA in healthy donors. The study ran its PCR with 60 Vbeta and 13 Jbeta primers. The repertoire was sequenced with immunoSEQ multiplex PCR; TCRdb's copy has only in-frame clones and lacks some. The table has 95,000 to 100,000 clones, around 83% seen once. CDR1 is GTSNPN, CDR2 SVGIG, per germline (reference sequence). The CDR3 has 15 residues. Trimming at V came to 5 bases and at J to 7 bases, leaving 12 bases not matched to a gene. In the case of this clone: As yet, its antigen is unknown.

General study points: Using a false discovery rate of 0.05, a later analysis showed that some 16,000 TCR beta sequences were associated with HLA alleles. TCR beta sequences reportedly predicted most subjects' HLA-A and HLA-B alleles accurately. Common viral pathogens (according to a later analysis) appeared linked to several of the most significant clusters.

The sequenced sample was PBMCs. V usage is TRBV30 and J usage is TRBJ1-5; 9 bases align to TRBD1. The source of this sequence is a young man in good health and CMV-seronegative. DNA of the CDR3: TGTGCCTGGTCAGGTCCGGGACAGGGTCGGCAGCCCCAGCATTTT. The encoded protein is CAWSGPGQGRQPQHF.